The 23 T cell receptor beta chains below were found in one sample sequenced in a study of T cells in Graves' hyperthyroidism and ophthalmopathy. From RNA transcripts, TCR beta CDR3 regions were amplified. The HTBI set primed first-round TCR CDR3 RT-PCR. TCRdb processed the multiplex PCR reads anew with MiXCR; each CDR3 protein has one entry. The sample consists of 450,000 to 650,000 distinct CDR3 sequences, 12% to 15% of them appearing once. Sequencing was performed on blood. Receptors originate from a woman under 30 with Graves' ophthalmopathy.

This clonotype was picked up many times. The V gene is TRBV6-1, the J gene TRBJ2-7; TRBD1 or TRBD2 may be the D gene (5 bases each). V shed 7 bases and J shed 3 bases, with 13 bases lying between them. Per germline, CDR1 MNHNS and CDR2 SASEGT. The CDR3 is 13 residues long. The CDR3 DNA sequence: TGTGCCAGCACCGGGACCCGCTTCTACGAGCAGTACTTC. Amino acids: CASTGTRFYEQYF.

In this sample, this clonotype turned up many times. The chain has TRBV5-5 and TRBJ2-7, with 8 bases fitting TRBD2. Germline V gene data show CDR1 as SGHKS and CDR2 as YYEKEE (reference sequence). This CDR3 spans 14 amino acids. V shed 3 bases and J 2 bases; nucleotides not matched to a gene: 4. CDR3 sequence reads: CASSSGGVPYEQYF. CDR3 nucleotide sequence: TGTGCCAGCAGCTCGGGAGGGGTCCCCTACGAGCAGTACTTC.

Ten or more counts support this clonotype. The chain combines TRBV12-3 or TRBV12-4 with TRBJ1-5; 8 nucleotides align to TRBD1. This CDR3 is 17 amino acids long. The V and J ends lost 2 bases and 2 bases, in that order; junction bases with no gene match: 8. In nucleotides, the CDR3 is TGTGCCAGCAGTTTAAGACAGGGGAGTTTCCGCAATCAGCCCCAGCATTTT. Protein: CASSLRQGSFRNQPQHF.

This chain uses TRBV7-3 with TRBJ2-1; unclear D gene. The CDR3 has 14 amino acids. Trimming shortened V by 2 bases and J by 3 bases, and 8 bases separated the two germline ends. Germline CDR1 is SGHTA and CDR2 is FQGTGA. The chain's CDR3 is CASSLGALYNEQFF. The CDR3 DNA reads as TGTGCCAGCAGCTTAGGCGCCCTCTACAATGAGCAGTTCTTC.

This clonotype was picked up many times. The V call is TRBV4-1, the J call TRBJ2-4, with D tentatively TRBD2 (5 bases). Germline CDR1 MGHRA, CDR2 YSYEKL. The CDR3 runs 16 residues. Trimming cost V 0 bases and J 1 base, with 10 bases left between them. The CDR3: CASSQDGVGAKNIQYF. CDR3 sequence (DNA): TGCGCCAGCAGCCAAGACGGGGTTGGGGCCAAAAACATTCAGTACTTC.

The chain carries TRBV20-1 and TRBJ2-6, with D perhaps matching TRBD2 (6 bases). The germline V gene has CDR1 DFQATT and CDR2 SNEGSKA (reference sequence). Trimming removed 6 bases from V and 0 bases from J, with 12 bases in between. CDR3 length: 15 residues. The CDR3: CSAFPGDSGANVLTF. CDR3 nucleotides: TGCAGTGCATTTCCGGGGGACTCTGGGGCCAACGTCCTGACTTTC.

This clonotype was seen at least ten times. V is TRBV9 and J is TRBJ2-2; D is perhaps TRBD1 (5 bases). V dropped 3 bases and J dropped 0 bases, with 9 bases sitting between them. Looked up from germline, CDR1 is SGDLS and CDR2 is YYNGEE. This CDR3 has 15 residues. The CDR3 sequence is CASSADTANTGELFF. CDR3 in DNA: TGTGCCAGCAGCGCGGACACAGCGAACACCGGGGAGCTGTTTTTT. The full variable domain, in which reference TRBV9 and TRBJ2-2 provide the parts outside the CDR3, is DSGVTQTPKHLITATGQRVTLRCSPRSGDLSVYWYQQSLDQGLQFLIQYYNGEERAKGNILERFSAQQFPDLHSELNLSSLELGDSALYFCASSADTANTGELFFGEGSRLTVL.

This clonotype was counted ten times or more. The genes are TRBV27 and TRBJ2-7, with no clear D. V lost 5 bases, J lost 6 bases, and 14 bases lay in between. Germline V CDR1 and CDR2: MNHEY, SMNVEV (reference sequence). The CDR3 is 13 residues long. CDR3 sequence reads: CASSPYVRGEQYF. The DNA of the CDR3 is TGTGCCAGCAGTCCCTACGTAAGAGGCGAGCAGTACTTC.

This clonotype was seen ten or more times. The gene calls are TRBV27 and TRBJ2-7; 11 bases agree with TRBD2. V trimming: 5 bases; J trimming: 6 bases; junction bases outside the gene matches: 6. The CDR3 is 14 residues long. Germline values: CDR1 MNHEY, CDR2 SMNVEV (reference sequence). CDR3 sequence (DNA): TGTGCCAGCAGTACCAGACTAGCGGGAATCGAGCAGTACTTC. Translated: CASSTRLAGIEQYF.

The chain uses TRBV15 and TRBJ2-7; a weak D match, TRBD2 (6 bases). Trimming took off 5 bases at V and 2 bases at J, with 10 bases between the two ends. From germline, CDR1 is LNHNV and CDR2 YYDKDF (reference sequence). The CDR3 is 13 residues long. CDR3: CATSVGEAYEQYF. CDR3 bases: TGTGCCACCAGCGTGGGGGAGGCCTACGAGCAGTACTTC.

This clonotype has ten or more counts. This chain connects TRBV3-1 to TRBJ2-1, with D tentatively TRBD2 (5 bases). The length of the CDR3 is 14 residues. Trimming removed 0 bases from V and 6 bases from J, with 9 bases in between. CDR1 and CDR2 from the germline V gene are LGHDT and YNNKEL (reference sequence). This chain's CDR3 is CASSQDWTFNEQFF. The CDR3 nucleotides read TGTGCCAGCAGCCAAGATTGGACTTTCAATGAGCAGTTCTTC.

The sample holds a few counts of this clonotype. The genes are TRBV4-2 and TRBJ2-7; 9 positions agree with TRBD2. The CDR3 extends over 17 amino acids. V shed 0 bases, J shed 2 bases, and the junction held 8 bases outside the gene matches. The germline gives CDR1 LGHNA, CDR2 YNFKEQ. The DNA of the CDR3 is TGTGCCAGCAGCCAAGACATAGCGGGAGCACTTCCCTACGAGCAGTACTTC. Residues: CASSQDIAGALPYEQYF.

Ten or more counts support this clonotype. The chain is built from TRBV12-3 or TRBV12-4 and TRBJ2-1, with D maybe TRBD2 (6 bases). V lost 4 bases and J lost 0, with 13 bases in between. The CDR3 length is 16 residues. DNA of the CDR3: TGTGCCAGCAGTTGGATAGCGGCCAGCTCCTACAATGAGCAGTTCTTC. Residues: CASSWIAASSYNEQFF.

This clonotype showed up many times. CDR3 amino acids: CSGFGRAGRNEQFF. The CDR3 bases are TGCAGTGGGTTCGGTAGGGCGGGACGGAATGAGCAGTTCTTC. The J gene is TRBJ2-1, the V gene TRBV20-1; TRBD2 is a possible D gene (6 bases). Trimming removed 7 bases at V and 7 bases at J, with 20 bases between. Germline V lookup: CDR1 DFQATT, CDR2 SNEGSKA (reference sequence). The CDR3 contains 14 residues.

This clonotype came up many times. This chain uses TRBV20-1 with TRBJ1-5; D gene unclear. From germline, CDR1 is DFQATT and CDR2 SNEGSKA (reference sequence). Trimming removed 6 bases from V and 7 bases from J, with 25 bases in between. The CDR3 sequence is 16 residues long. CDR3 amino acids: CSAIGNSLAPGQPQHF. CDR3 nucleotide sequence: TGCAGTGCCATCGGGAACTCCCTAGCGCCGGGGCAGCCCCAGCATTTT.

This chain uses TRBV9 with TRBJ2-1; 9 bases match TRBD2. Germline V gene data show CDR1 as SGDLS and CDR2 as YYNGEE. The J segment lost 10 bases and the V segment lost 4 bases, leaving 12 bases of the junction unmatched. The CDR3 extends over 15 amino acids. CDR3: CASSLRGLAVNEQFF. CDR3 sequence (DNA): TGTGCCAGCAGCCTCCGGGGACTAGCCGTTAACGAGCAGTTCTTC.

This clonotype appeared a few times. This may come from a read error, since a much larger clone is one base off. The chain recombines TRBV20-1 with TRBJ2-7; D perhaps matches TRBD1 (5 bases). This CDR3 has 14 residues. Germline V lookup: CDR1 DFQATT, CDR2 SNEGSKA (reference sequence). The CDR3 DNA sequence: TGCAGTGCTCCAAGACAGACGAGCTCCTGCGAGCAGTACTTC. The encoded protein is CSAPRQTSSCEQYF.

This clonotype was seen only a few times. This may be a read error: a much more frequent sequence differs by one nucleotide. The chain joins TRBV2 to TRBJ2-2; D is perhaps TRBD2 (6 bases). The CDR3 runs 14 residues. Germline-derived CDR1 and CDR2 are SNHLY and FYNNEI. The chain's CDR3 is CASRMDYTTGEPFF. CDR3 DNA sequence: TGTGCCAGCAGGATGGACTATACCACCGGGGAGCCGTTTTTT. Combining the CDR3 with reference TRBV2 and TRBJ2-2 gives the whole variable domain EPEVTQTPSHQVTQMGQEVILRCVPISNHLYFYWYRQILGQKVEFLVSFYNNEISEKSEIFDDQFSVERPDGSNFTLKIRSTKLEDSAMYFCASRMDYTTGEPFFGEGSRLTVL.

This clonotype was found many times. This chain links TRBV7-9 with TRBJ1-4, with D perhaps TRBD1 (5 bases). Deletions cut 8 bases from V and 2 bases from J, with 12 bases between. This CDR3 is 14 amino acids long. The germline V gene encodes CDR1 SEHNR and CDR2 FQNEAQ (reference sequence). DNA for the CDR3: TGTGCCAGCTTAGGGGCGCAGACTAATGAAAAACTGTTTTTT. It is translated as CASLGAQTNEKLFF.

This clonotype appeared many times. The V gene is TRBV7-9, the J gene TRBJ2-3, with D possibly being TRBD1 (5 bases). Germline assignment: CDR1 SEHNR and CDR2 FQNEAQ (reference sequence). The CDR3 covers 16 residues. The V gene lost 1 base and the J gene lost 0 bases, with 11 bases spanning the gap. The chain's CDR3 is CASSLEGRVSTDTQYF. CDR3 DNA: TGTGCCAGCAGCTTAGAAGGCAGGGTGAGCACAGATACGCAGTATTTT.

The CDR3 here is CSAKAGNNYGYTF. The DNA of the CDR3 is TGCAGTGCCAAGGCGGGCAATAACTATGGCTACACCTTC. V and J are TRBV20-1 and TRBJ1-2; no clear D. CDR1 is DFQATT and CDR2 is SNEGSKA in the germline V gene (reference sequence). The length of the CDR3 is 13 residues. V was cut by 6 bases and J by 1 base, with 12 bases left in between.

The gene calls are TRBV7-9 and TRBJ2-7, with TRBD2 matching 13 bases. This CDR3 spans 16 amino acids. Losses at the gene ends were 5 bases for V and 1 base for J; bases not matched to a gene: 5. Germline loops: CDR1 SEHNR, CDR2 FQNEAQ (reference sequence). This CDR3 reads CASSPTSGRGSYEQYF. For the CDR3, the DNA is TGTGCCAGCAGCCCAACTAGCGGGAGGGGGTCCTACGAGCAGTACTTC.

Many counts were recorded for this clonotype. The chain carries TRBV12-3 or TRBV12-4 and TRBJ2-4; 7 bases match TRBD1. CDR3 size: 16 residues. V trimming: 6 bases; J trimming: 0 bases; junction bases outside the gene matches: 8. The CDR3 sequence is CASSHGQEQAKNIQYF. The CDR3, as DNA: TGTGCCAGCAGCCACGGACAGGAACAAGCCAAAAACATTCAGTACTTC.